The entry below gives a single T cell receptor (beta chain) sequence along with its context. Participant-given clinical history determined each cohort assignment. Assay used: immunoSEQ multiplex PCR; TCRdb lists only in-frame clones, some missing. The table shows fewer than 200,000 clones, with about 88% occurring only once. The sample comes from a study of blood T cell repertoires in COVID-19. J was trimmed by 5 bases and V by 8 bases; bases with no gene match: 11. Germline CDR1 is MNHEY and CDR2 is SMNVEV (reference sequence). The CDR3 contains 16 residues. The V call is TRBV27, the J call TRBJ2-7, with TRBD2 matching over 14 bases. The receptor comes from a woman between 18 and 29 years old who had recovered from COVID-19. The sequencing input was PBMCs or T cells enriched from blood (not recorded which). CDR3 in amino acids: CASCRTGTSGRNEQYF. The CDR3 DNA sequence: TGTGCCAGCTGTCGGACCGGGACTAGCGGGAGAAACGAGCAGTACTTC.